The sequence of this T cell receptor beta chain was determined in a study of T cell responses to AZD1222 COVID-19 vaccine. V was trimmed by 6 bases and J by 5 bases, leaving 11 bases between them. The germline CDR1 and CDR2 sequences are MNHEY and SVGEGT. This CDR3 spans 13 amino acids. Some clones are missing from TCRdb's copy, which holds only in-frame ones; the method was immunoSEQ multiplex PCR. The data contain 250,000 to 300,000 clones, 90% to 95% of them singletons. With respect to this clone: The antigen remains undetermined.

Study results and caveats: Close to half of all spike-specific TCRs reportedly target regions of the variants that are unmutated. A mostly white British donor set with more females was recruited, and clonal diversity was possibly underestimated.

The sample was peripheral blood, taken 28 days after the second AZD1222 dose. The chain is built from TRBV6-2 or TRBV6-3 and TRBJ2-1, with D tentatively TRBD1 or TRBD2 (5 bases each). The receptor was derived from an adult who received the AZD1222 COVID-19 vaccine. The chain's CDR3 is CASSLGRNNEQFF. CDR3 nucleotide sequence: TGTGCCAGCAGCCTGGGACGGAACAATGAGCAGTTCTTC.